This TCR beta chain was sequenced for a study of patients and donors after allogeneic stem cell transplantation. TCRdb itself ran the RT-PCR reads through MiXCR, one entry per CDR3 protein. The data contain 800,000 to 1,000,000 distinct CDR3 sequences, about a sixth of them singletons. This clonotype came up a few times. Germline V lookup: CDR1 DFQATT, CDR2 SNEGSKA (reference sequence). The V end was cut by 3 bases, the J end by 7 bases, with 13 bases between. The CDR3 is made up of 12 amino acids. V gene TRBV20-1 combines with J gene TRBJ2-7, with a possible D match to TRBD2 (6 bases). Sequencing was done on a sample of blood, either unsorted or a sorted T cell fraction (not recorded which). The receptor's source is a human donor who was either an allogeneic HSCT recipient or a stem cell or donor lymphocyte infusion donor (not recorded which). It is not recorded whose cells these are; they may come from a transplant donor. CDR3 in DNA: TGCAGTGCTAGCGACCTAGCGTTGGAGCAGTACTTC. Translating it yields CSASDLALEQYF.